One and the same sample provided the 16 T cell receptor beta chains below, sequenced in a study of blood T cell repertoires in COVID-19. Profiling relied on immunoSEQ multiplex PCR, and the TCRdb table lists in-frame clones only, not all of them. Of approximately 280,000 clones listed, 88% are singletons. The sequencing input was peripheral blood. These receptors were taken from a man younger than 35 with active or convalescent COVID-19.

This rearrangement joins TRBV6-1 to TRBJ1-2, with D possibly matching TRBD1 (5 bases). Trimming shortened V by 1 base and J by 7 bases, and 13 bases separated the two germline ends. Per germline, CDR1 MNHNS and CDR2 SASEGT. The CDR3 consists of 14 residues. The chain's CDR3 is CASSEGQSVIGYTF. CDR3 in DNA: TGTGCCAGCAGTGAAGGACAGTCGGTGATTGGCTACACCTTC.

J is TRBJ2-2 and V is TRBV5-4, with D possibly TRBD2 on 5 matching bases. V lost 3 bases and J 2 bases, leaving 14 bases between the germline ends. In germline, CDR1 is SGHNT, CDR2 YYREEE (reference sequence). CDR3 length: 16 residues. CDR3 bases: TGTGCCAGCAGCTCGGATCCTGGGAGTAACACCGGGGAGCTGTTTTTT. The encoded protein is CASSSDPGSNTGELFF.

The chain links TRBV6-2 or TRBV6-3 to TRBJ1-5; D is perhaps TRBD1 (6 bases). The CDR3 has 17 amino acids. Trimming took off 5 bases at V and 0 bases at J, with 17 bases between the two ends. Germline-derived CDR1 and CDR2 are MNHEY and SVGEGT. The CDR3 reads CASSDPGTPYSNQPQHF. CDR3 coding DNA: TGTGCCAGCAGTGACCCCGGGACACCCTATAGCAATCAGCCCCAGCATTTT.

The chain employs TRBV7-9 and TRBJ1-3; the D is unclear. Looked up from germline, CDR1 is SEHNR and CDR2 is FQNEAQ (reference sequence). This CDR3 region has 15 residues. The V and J ends lost 4 bases and 1 base respectively, with 11 bases between them. The CDR3 DNA follows: TGTGCCAGCAGCTCATCGGCGGGGTCTGGAAACACCATATATTTT. Its translation is CASSSSAGSGNTIYF.

The V call is TRBV7-8, the J call TRBJ2-3; no clear D gene. The CDR3 spans 16 residues. Trimming removed 2 bases at V and 1 base at J, with 13 bases between. Germline CDR1 is SGHVS and CDR2 is FQNEAQ. The CDR3 DNA reads TGTGCCAGCAGCTTATACGGTAGCCCGGGCACAGATACGCAGTATTTT. Its translation: CASSLYGSPGTDTQYF.

The CDR3 DNA sequence: TGTGCAAGTCGCGAGGACAGGAACTATGGCTACACCTTC. It is translated as CASREDRNYGYTF. V is TRBV12-2 and J is TRBJ1-2; the table gives TRBD1 as D, unverified against the DNA. TRBV12-2 corresponds to a pseudogene. This CDR3 spans 13 amino acids.

CDR3 region: CASSYSGSAAAYEQYF. The CDR3 DNA reads as TGTGCCAGCAGTTACTCGGGGAGTGCGGCAGCCTACGAGCAGTACTTC. The rearrangement links TRBV6-5 to TRBJ2-7; TRBD2 is a possible D gene (5 bases). Germline values: CDR1 MNHEY, CDR2 SVGAGI. This CDR3 is built from 16 residues. V was shortened by 0 bases and J by 2 bases, with 14 bases between the two germline ends.

CDR3 protein: CASSHCERGSGANVLTF. For the CDR3, the DNA is TGCGCCAGCAGTCACTGCGAACGGGGAAGTGGGGCCAACGTCCTGACTTTC. This chain connects TRBV23-1 to TRBJ2-6, with D possibly being TRBD2 (5 bases). TRBV23-1 qualifies as an ORF whose function is uncertain. CDR3 length equals 17 residues. V lost 3 bases to trimming and J lost 3 bases, with 15 bases between them.

This chain links TRBV18 with TRBJ2-6; D gene ambiguous. Trimming cost V 3 bases and J 2 bases, with 8 bases left between them. Germline V CDR1 and CDR2: KGHSH, LQKENI. The CDR3 contains 15 residues. The CDR3 here is CASSPLSPGANVLTF. The CDR3, as DNA: TGTGCCAGCTCACCCTTGAGTCCTGGGGCCAACGTCCTGACTTTC.

J is TRBJ1-6 and V is TRBV12-5; the match to TRBD1 covers 10 bases. This CDR3 is 14 amino acids long. Germline V gene sequence: CDR1 LGHNT, CDR2 FRNRAP. V was clipped by 6 bases and J by 11 bases; unmatched bases: 7. CDR3 nucleotides: TGTGCTAGTGGAAGGACAGGGGGTATGGCACCCCTCCACTTT. Amino acids: CASGRTGGMAPLHF.

The J gene is TRBJ2-7, the V gene TRBV11-2; 9 positions agree with TRBD2. The CDR3 covers 15 residues. After removal of 4 bases from V and 3 bases from J, the junction contained 7 bases not matched to a gene. CDR1 is SGHAT, CDR2 FQNNGV, per germline. The CDR3 loop is CASSSTSGGHYEQYF. Here the CDR3 DNA reads TGTGCCAGCAGCTCCACCAGCGGGGGGCACTACGAGCAGTACTTC.

This clone occurred once. V and J are TRBV6-5 and TRBJ1-2; D gene uncertain. Between the trimmed V and J ends, which lost 4 bases and 3 bases, there was a span of 6 bases. The length of the CDR3 is 12 residues. From germline, CDR1 is MNHEY and CDR2 SVGAGI. CDR3 amino acids: CASSSRDYGYTF. The CDR3 nucleotides read TGTGCCAGCAGTTCTCGGGACTATGGCTACACCTTC.

The chain joins TRBV7-9 to TRBJ2-1, with 7 bases identical to TRBD1. Germline values: CDR1 SEHNR, CDR2 FQNEAQ (reference sequence). V lost 0 bases, J lost 8 bases, and 4 bases stayed unmatched. The CDR3 sequence is 14 residues long. CDR3 residues: CASSLAIQGHEQFF. The CDR3 bases are TGTGCCAGCAGCTTAGCGATACAGGGGCATGAGCAGTTCTTC.

The count of this clone is one. CDR3 DNA: TGCGCCAGCAGCGAGAGGCAGGGGGCCCTTGGCTACACCTTC. Residues: CASSERQGALGYTF. The chain recombines TRBV4-1 with TRBJ1-2; 8 bases map to TRBD1. Germline CDR1 reads MGHRA; CDR2 reads YSYEKL. The CDR3 length is 14 residues. V lost 5 bases, J lost 7 bases, and 9 bases stayed unmatched.

V and J are TRBV11-2 and TRBJ1-2; perhaps TRBD1 as D (5 bases). Trimming cost V 6 bases and J 3 bases, with 14 bases left between them. Per germline, CDR1 SGHAT and CDR2 FQNNGV. CDR3 length: 14 amino acids. The CDR3 here is CASSILQAYYGYTF. CDR3 nucleotides: TGTGCCAGCAGTATACTACAGGCCTACTATGGCTACACCTTC.

The chain joins TRBV27 to TRBJ1-2; D is unclear. CDR3 length: 14 residues. CDR1 and CDR2 from the germline V gene are MNHEY and SMNVEV (reference sequence). Deletions cut 3 bases from V and 8 bases from J, with 16 bases between. CDR3 sequence reads: CASSLMIGSVGYTF. DNA of the CDR3: TGTGCCAGCAGTTTGATGATCGGGAGCGTCGGCTACACCTTC.